The sequence of this T cell receptor (beta chain) was determined in a study of T cell responses to AZD1222 COVID-19 vaccine. V shed 4 bases and J shed 4 bases, with 10 bases lying between them. The CDR3 consists of 14 residues. In germline, CDR1 is SEHNR, CDR2 FQNEAQ (reference sequence). General study points: Reports indicate that nearly half of spike-specific TCRs are directed at unmutated variant regions. Regions 160-218 and 743-854 held dominance among vaccine-associated CD4 TCRs, which spanned spike. Among the donors, most were white British and more were female, and clonal diversity was possibly underestimated.

In regard to this clone: Its antigen is undetermined.

Clones were read by immunoSEQ multiplex PCR, and TCRdb kept only the in-frame ones, dropping some. This table holds 150,000 to 200,000 clones, 94% found once. Doses given second, at about 4 or about 12 weeks, were pooled. This specimen consisted of peripheral blood, obtained 28 days after the second AZD1222 dose. The V gene is TRBV7-9, the J gene TRBJ2-2; D not resolved. This receptor was obtained from an adult who received the AZD1222 COVID-19 vaccine. The CDR3, as DNA: TGTGCCAGCAGCTCAAAGGGTGGCACCGGGGAGCTGTTTTTT. Translated: CASSSKGGTGELFF. Combining the CDR3 with reference TRBV7-9 and TRBJ2-2 gives the whole variable domain DTGVSQNPRHKITKRGQNVTFRCDPISEHNRLYWYRQTLGQGPEFLTYFQNEAQLEKSRLLSDRFSAERPKGSFSTLEIQRTEQGDSAMYLCASSSKGGTGELFFGEGSRLTVL.